Each of the 21 T cell receptor beta chains below was sequenced from the same sample in a study of blood T cells in healthy people across ages. Then a second PCR, running about 6 to 12 cycles, was carried out with a sample-barcoded 5' primer and a J-beta primer mix. TCRdb reanalysed the 5' RACE reads using MiXCR and keeps one entry per CDR3 protein. The table includes some 1.6 million distinct CDR3 sequences, approximately 32% detected once. The sequencing sample was made of blood. The receptor set was obtained from a woman aged 25 to 39 in good health.

This clonotype was observed a handful of times. The rearrangement uses TRBV27 and TRBJ1-2, with D perhaps matching TRBD1 (5 bases). Trimming stripped 3 bases from V and 4 bases from J, with 12 bases between. Germline V lookup: CDR1 MNHEY, CDR2 SMNVEV (reference sequence). This CDR3 contains 14 residues. The CDR3 sequence is CASSFSQRGYGYTF. CDR3 in DNA: TGTGCCAGCAGTTTCTCACAGAGGGGCTATGGCTACACCTTC.

V usage is TRBV2 and J usage is TRBJ1-4, with a tentative D call TRBD1 (6 bases). Trimming took off 1 base at V and 3 bases at J, with 9 bases between the two ends. Germline-derived CDR1 and CDR2 are SNHLY and FYNNEI. This CDR3 is built from 15 residues. The CDR3 loop reads CASSEGRGPNEKLFF. As DNA, the CDR3 is TGTGCCAGCAGTGAAGGCAGGGGACCTAATGAAAAACTGTTTTTT.

V and J are TRBV13 and TRBJ2-1; 12 positions agree with TRBD2. CDR3 length: 18 amino acids. V trimming: 5 bases; J trimming: 4 bases; junction bases outside the gene matches: 12. Germline values: CDR1 PRHDT, CDR2 FYEKMQ (reference sequence). The CDR3 here is CASSTTSGSKQGYNEQFF. DNA for the CDR3: TGTGCCAGCAGCACGACTAGCGGGAGTAAACAGGGTTACAATGAGCAGTTCTTC.

This clonotype showed up many times. CDR3 in amino acids: CASSLQGPYEQYF. For the CDR3, the DNA is TGTGCCAGCAGTTTACAGGGGCCCTACGAGCAGTACTTC. The J gene is TRBJ2-7, the V gene TRBV27; D is possibly TRBD1 (6 bases). The V gene lost 2 bases and the J gene lost 2 bases, with 7 bases spanning the gap. The CDR3 extends over 13 amino acids. Germline assignment: CDR1 MNHEY and CDR2 SMNVEV (reference sequence).

This clonotype was seen more than once but under ten times. The CDR3 reads CASWREGRAANEQFF. The CDR3 DNA reads as TGTGCCTCCTGGCGGGAGGGCCGGGCGGCGAATGAGCAGTTCTTC. This chain links TRBV10-3 with TRBJ2-1; 9 bases are shared with TRBD2. Germline-derived CDR1 and CDR2 are ENHRY and SYGVKD. Unmatched junction bases numbered 15, after V lost 11 bases and J lost 7 bases. There are 15 residues in the CDR3.

The V gene is TRBV28, the J gene TRBJ2-7; D is possibly TRBD1 (5 bases). Germline CDR1 MDHEN, CDR2 SYDVKM. V was shortened by 5 bases and J by 2 bases, with 16 bases between the two germline ends. The CDR3 extends over 15 amino acids. The CDR3 sequence is CASSIDSSLTYEQYF. For the CDR3, the DNA is TGTGCCAGCAGTATCGACAGTTCCCTCACCTACGAGCAGTACTTC.

The chain recombines TRBV20-1 with TRBJ2-7; D remains unclear. This CDR3 is 16 amino acids long. Looked up from germline, CDR1 is DFQATT and CDR2 is SNEGSKA (reference sequence). V lost 3 bases and J 7 bases, leaving 25 bases between the germline ends. The CDR3 DNA follows: TGCAGTGCTAGGACGGACCAGCCTCTACACTACAATGAGCAGTACTTC. Translation gives CSARTDQPLHYNEQYF.

In the case of this clonotype: This may stem from a read error, because a much larger clone lies one nucleotide away. The chain has TRBV29-1 and TRBJ1-2, with 8 bases matching TRBD1. The CDR3 is 11 amino acids. After removal of 8 bases from V and 6 bases from J, the junction contained 5 bases not matched to a gene. The germline V gene has CDR1 SQVTM and CDR2 ANQGSEA. The CDR3 DNA is TGCAGCAGTGTGACAGGGGATGGCTACACCTTC. Its protein product is CSSVTGDGYTF.

The genes are TRBV10-3 and TRBJ1-1; no firm D call. Germline assignment: CDR1 ENHRY and CDR2 SYGVKD. The CDR3 contains 13 residues. V lost 6 bases to trimming and J lost 1 base, with 9 bases between them. For the CDR3, the DNA is TGTGCCATCAGCCGAGGGCAGAACACTGAAGCTTTCTTT. Translation gives CAISRGQNTEAFF.

A few counts support this clonotype. The V gene is TRBV5-1, the J gene TRBJ2-3; TRBD1 agrees at 8 bases. From germline, CDR1 is SGHRS and CDR2 YFSETQ. This CDR3 spans 15 amino acids. Losses at the gene ends were 3 bases for V and 2 bases for J; bases not matched to a gene: 5. The DNA for the CDR3 is TGCGCCAGCAGCTCGGACAGGGTAGCCACAGATACGCAGTATTTT. Translating it yields CASSSDRVATDTQYF.

This clonotype was recorded a few times. This chain links TRBV7-9 with TRBJ2-7, with TRBD1 matching over 7 bases. Germline loops: CDR1 SEHNR, CDR2 FQNEAQ (reference sequence). V lost 7 bases and J lost 0; bases outside the gene matches: 9. CDR3 length: 15 residues. The CDR3 bases are TGTGCCAGCACCCCGACAGGGTCGGGCTCCTACGAGCAGTACTTC. Translation: CASTPTGSGSYEQYF.

The chain uses TRBV2 and TRBJ1-5, with D possibly being TRBD1 (5 bases). This CDR3 comprises 14 residues. The germline CDR1 and CDR2 sequences are SNHLY and FYNNEI. Trimming took off 6 bases at V and 4 bases at J, with 13 bases between the two ends. CDR3 in amino acids: CASRSDSRNQPQHF. The CDR3 region has the DNA TGTGCCAGCAGGTCCGACAGCCGAAATCAGCCCCAGCATTTT. Full variable domain (outside the CDR3, taken from reference TRBV2 and TRBJ1-5): EPEVTQTPSHQVTQMGQEVILRCVPISNHLYFYWYRQILGQKVEFLVSFYNNEISEKSEIFDDQFSVERPDGSNFTLKIRSTKLEDSAMYFCASRSDSRNQPQHFGDGTRLSIL.

This clonotype was seen a few times. The chain couples TRBV6-5 to TRBJ1-1; 7 nucleotides agree with TRBD1. The germline gives CDR1 MNHEY, CDR2 SVGAGI. The CDR3 extends over 14 amino acids. After removal of 3 bases from V and 5 bases from J, the junction contained 6 bases not matched to a gene. The CDR3 spells CASSYEGAWTEAFF. The CDR3 bases are TGTGCCAGCAGTTATGAGGGGGCATGGACTGAAGCTTTCTTT.

The table lists this clonotype with a few counts. V is TRBV28 and J is TRBJ2-5, with TRBD1 matching 7 bases. The junction had 8 bases not matched to a gene; V was cut back by 5 bases and J by 5 bases. CDR1 is MDHEN, CDR2 SYDVKM, per germline. The CDR3 spans 14 residues. This chain's CDR3 is CASSTPGQAETQYF. In DNA, the CDR3 is TGTGCCAGCAGTACGCCCGGACAGGCGGAGACCCAGTACTTC. Filled out from reference TRBV28 and TRBJ2-5, the complete variable domain reads DVKVTQSSRYLVKRTGEKVFLECVQDMDHENMFWYRQDPGLGLRLIYFSYDVKMKEKGDIPEGYSVSREKKERFSLILESASTNQTSMYLCASSTPGQAETQYFGPGTRLLVL.

CDR3 residues: CAAGLNEQYF. The CDR3 nucleotides are TGTGCCGCAGGTCTCAACGAGCAGTACTTC. The rearrangement joins TRBV25-1 to TRBJ2-7; D ambiguous. Germline V gene data show CDR1 as MGHDK and CDR2 as SYGVNS. The CDR3 is 10 residues long. Trimming removed 11 bases at V and 5 bases at J, with 10 bases between.

The V gene is TRBV28, the J gene TRBJ1-3, with D hard to call. Germline loops: CDR1 MDHEN, CDR2 SYDVKM. Trimming left V 5 bases short and J 0 bases short, with 23 bases between. This CDR3 is built from 19 residues. The CDR3 nucleotides read TGTGCCAGCAGTCCCGGGGTGCGCAGGCCGCTTTACTCTGGAAACACCATATATTTT. It yields the protein CASSPGVRRPLYSGNTIYF.

This chain uses TRBV6-1 with TRBJ2-1; TRBD1 matches 10 bases. The CDR3 totals 12 residues. Germline V gene lookup returns CDR1 MNHNS and CDR2 SASEGT. The junction had 4 bases not matched to a gene; V was cut back by 5 bases and J by 12 bases. CDR3 residues: CASSRDRGGQFF. CDR3 in DNA: TGTGCCAGCAGTCGGGACAGGGGTGGGCAGTTCTTC.

The gene calls are TRBV2 and TRBJ1-1; D might be TRBD1 (5 bases). The CDR3 extends over 14 amino acids. Trimming took off 7 bases at V and 1 base at J, with 13 bases between the two ends. In germline, CDR1 is SNHLY, CDR2 FYNNEI. DNA for the CDR3: TGTGCCAGCACCAAGGGACTTGCGAACACTGAAGCTTTCTTT. Translated: CASTKGLANTEAFF.

The chain couples TRBV10-2 to TRBJ2-7, with D tentatively TRBD2 (6 bases). Looked up from germline, CDR1 is WSHSY and CDR2 is SAAADI. This CDR3 has 15 residues. Trimming stripped 6 bases from V and 1 base from J, with 16 bases between. This CDR3 reads CASRAGRSISYEQYF. CDR3 DNA: TGCGCCAGCAGGGCGGGGCGCAGTATTTCCTACGAGCAGTACTTC.

This clonotype was seen a few times. The chain links TRBV6-2 or TRBV6-3 to TRBJ1-1, with 11 bases aligning to TRBD1. V was clipped by 8 bases and J by 4 bases; unmatched bases: 12. Germline V CDR1 and CDR2: MNHEY, SVGEGT. There are 16 residues in the CDR3. The DNA of the CDR3 is TGTGCCAGCTACGAAGGGACAGGGGGATTAGGCACTGAAGCTTTCTTT. This codes for CASYEGTGGLGTEAFF.

This clonotype was detected a few times. The V call is TRBV6-1, the J call TRBJ1-2; no definite D call. This CDR3 has 15 amino acids. Germline lookup yields CDR1 MNHNS and CDR2 SASEGT. The V gene lost 0 bases and the J gene lost 2 bases, with 10 bases spanning the gap. The CDR3 DNA reads as TGTGCCAGCAGTGAAGCGGCCCGTTCCAACTATGGCTACACCTTC. Protein sequence: CASSEAARSNYGYTF.